The entry below gives a single T cell receptor (beta chain) sequence along with its context. What this receptor recognizes is not known. No base-level quality is on record; no much larger clone is a single base apart. From the cysteine through the phenylalanine, the CDR3 covers 15 amino acids. Of all the DNA, just the CDR3 is kept, 45 bases in frame from base 1. V is shortened by 0 bases, J by 3 bases, and the region joining them spans 9 bases. The germline V gene encodes CDR1 MGHRA and CDR2 YSYEKL. Each collaborating institution followed its own protocols to collect whole blood in K2EDTA tubes. For TCRbeta analysis, collaborators shipped samples as frozen whole blood, isolated PBMCs, or DNA extracted from either of those sample types. The data derive from a study of blood T cell repertoires in COVID-19 (dated by TCRdb to the early 2020s). For the wider study: The collaborator samples originated in the United States, Italy and Spain and spanned the acute and convalescent phases of COVID-19. The samples were drawn from two sources: the first 160 participants of the ongoing ImmuneRACE study, and over 1,000 subjects contributed by 6 global collaborators. Deeply sampled blood TCRbeta repertoires from subjects exposed to, actively infected with, or recovered from COVID-19 were included in the dataset. The repertoires were released in a freely available public database intended as a resource for research on the immune response to SARS-CoV-2. Sample metadata almost always included a de-identified subject ID, COVID-19 status, age in years and sex. Where available, HLA class I and class II types were obtained from metadata supplied by the sample provider rather than from assay-based typing. The prospective study material was composed of cDNA or gDNA derived from T cells, B-cell-depleted T cells, or PBMCs. General findings and caveats noted by the study authors: The amount of clinical and demographic metadata varied by source and participant and was provided uncurated.

The immunoSEQ Assay, a bias-controlled multiplex PCR, was used to amplify TCRbeta CDR3 regions from genomic DNA. Processing in the source paper ran as follows. The number of nucleated cells in each sample was estimated by amplification of reference gene primers within the assay. To quantify the absolute abundance of each unique TCRbeta CDR3 rearrangement, sequence reads were collapsed and filtered. For each sample, productive Simpson clonality was calculated as the square root of Simpson's diversity index over productive rearrangements. TCRdb re-hosts the immuneACCESS table, in-frame sequences only. Its copies lack some clones; in the studies checked, an unresolved V gene accounts for under half of them, and the cause for the rest is not known. That table furnishes V, J and clone size, whereas the DNA furnished D and trimming. The table for this sample lists roughly 120,000 clones; roughly 87% of them were counted only once. The ten largest account for 7.7% of the sample.

This receptor chain uses TRBV4-1 and TRBJ1-3; the D gene is possibly TRBD1, with 6 bases matching. This receptor was identified in a human donor in a cohort sampled during active COVID-19. The sample taken for sequencing was peripheral blood. The CDR3 protein sequence reads: CASSQEGTIGNTIYF. The nucleotide sequence is TGCGCCAGCAGCCAAGAAGGGACAATTGGAAACACCATATATTTT.